This T cell receptor beta chain was recorded in a study of blood T cell repertoires in COVID-19. Overall study context: From T cells, B-cell-depleted T cells, or PBMCs came the material, which was cDNA or gDNA.

Original processing methods: How many nucleated cells were present was estimated from reference gene primer amplification. Using immunoSEQ multiplex PCR, the repertoire was profiled, and TCRdb retains in-frame clones only, with some absent. V, J and clone size reflect that table, while D and trimming were determined from the DNA. The table includes around 19,000 clones, roughly nine tenths detected once. The CDR3 totals 15 residues. Germline values: CDR1 SGHTA, CDR2 FQGNSA. Between the trimmed V and J ends, which lost 5 bases and 1 base, there was a span of 14 bases. This clone appeared a single time.

This chain uses TRBV7-2 with TRBJ1-1, with a possible D match to TRBD1 (6 bases). This sequence originates from a human donor in a cohort sampled during active COVID-19. The sample comprised peripheral blood. The CDR3 is CASSARKTGNTEAFF. Written as DNA, the CDR3 is TGTGCCAGCAGCGCTCGAAAGACAGGGAACACTGAAGCTTTCTTT.